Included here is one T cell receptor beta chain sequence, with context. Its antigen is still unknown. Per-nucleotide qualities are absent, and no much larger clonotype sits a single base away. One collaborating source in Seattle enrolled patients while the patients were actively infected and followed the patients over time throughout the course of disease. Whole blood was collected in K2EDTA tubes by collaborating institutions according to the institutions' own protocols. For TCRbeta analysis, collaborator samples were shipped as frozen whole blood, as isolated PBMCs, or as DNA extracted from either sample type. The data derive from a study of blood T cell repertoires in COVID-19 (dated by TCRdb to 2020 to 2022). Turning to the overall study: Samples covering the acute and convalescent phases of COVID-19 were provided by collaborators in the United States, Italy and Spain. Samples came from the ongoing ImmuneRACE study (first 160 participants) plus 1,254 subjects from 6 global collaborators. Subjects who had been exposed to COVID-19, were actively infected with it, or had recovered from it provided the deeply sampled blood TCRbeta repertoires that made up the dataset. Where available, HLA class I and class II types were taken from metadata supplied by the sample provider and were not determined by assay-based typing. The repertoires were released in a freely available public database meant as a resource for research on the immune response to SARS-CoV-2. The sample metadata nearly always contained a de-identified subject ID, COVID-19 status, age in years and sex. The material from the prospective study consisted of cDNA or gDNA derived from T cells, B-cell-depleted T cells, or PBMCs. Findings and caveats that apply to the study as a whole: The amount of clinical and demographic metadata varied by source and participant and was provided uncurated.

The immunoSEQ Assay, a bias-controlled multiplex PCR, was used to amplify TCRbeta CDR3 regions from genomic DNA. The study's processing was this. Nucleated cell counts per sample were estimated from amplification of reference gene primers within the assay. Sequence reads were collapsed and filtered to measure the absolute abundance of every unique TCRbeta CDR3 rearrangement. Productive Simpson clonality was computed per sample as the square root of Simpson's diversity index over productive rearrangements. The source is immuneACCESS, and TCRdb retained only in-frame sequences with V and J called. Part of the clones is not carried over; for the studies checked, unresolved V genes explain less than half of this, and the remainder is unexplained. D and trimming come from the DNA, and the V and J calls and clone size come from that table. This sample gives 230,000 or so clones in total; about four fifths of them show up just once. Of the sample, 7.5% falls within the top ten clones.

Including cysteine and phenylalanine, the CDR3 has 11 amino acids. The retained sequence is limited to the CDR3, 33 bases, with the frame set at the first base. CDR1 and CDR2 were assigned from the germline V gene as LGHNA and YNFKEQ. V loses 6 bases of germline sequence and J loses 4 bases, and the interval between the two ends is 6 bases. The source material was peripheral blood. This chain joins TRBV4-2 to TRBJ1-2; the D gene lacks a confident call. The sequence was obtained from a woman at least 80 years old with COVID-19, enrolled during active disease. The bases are TGTGCCAGCAGAGGGTTCTATGGCTACACCTTC. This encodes CASRGFYGYTF.